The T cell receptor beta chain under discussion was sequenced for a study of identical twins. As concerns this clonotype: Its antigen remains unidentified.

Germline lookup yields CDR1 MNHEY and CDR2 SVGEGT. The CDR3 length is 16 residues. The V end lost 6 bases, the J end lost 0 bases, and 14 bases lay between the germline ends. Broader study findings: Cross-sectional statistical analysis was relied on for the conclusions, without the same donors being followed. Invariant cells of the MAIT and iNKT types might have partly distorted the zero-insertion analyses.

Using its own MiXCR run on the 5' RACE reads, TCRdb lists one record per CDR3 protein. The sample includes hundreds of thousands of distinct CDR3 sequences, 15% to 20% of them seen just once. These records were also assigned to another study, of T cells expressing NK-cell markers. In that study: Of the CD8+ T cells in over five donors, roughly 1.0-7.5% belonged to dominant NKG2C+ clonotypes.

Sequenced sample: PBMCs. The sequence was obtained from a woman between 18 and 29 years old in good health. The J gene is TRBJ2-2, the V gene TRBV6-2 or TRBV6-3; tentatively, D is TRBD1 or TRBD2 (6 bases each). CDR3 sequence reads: CASSLGGTSNTGELFF. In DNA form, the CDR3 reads TGTGCCAGCAGCCTAGGGGGGACATCGAACACCGGGGAGCTGTTTTTT.